This is a list of T cell receptor beta chains from one sample in a study of cytomegalovirus exposure and HLA in healthy donors. Here immunoSEQ multiplex PCR was the method, and the copy in TCRdb shows in-frame clones only, minus some. In the table there are about 160,000 clones, around nine tenths of which are singletons. The sample comprised PBMCs. These receptor sequences come from a woman in her late teens or twenties in good health and CMV-seropositive. Each CDR3 is given with its conserved first and last residue. Each record gives: J gene, V gene, CDR3 protein.

j_gene: TRBJ2-6
v_gene: TRBV7-3
CDR3aa: CASSSSGGSGANVLTF

j_gene: TRBJ2-7
v_gene: TRBV4-3
CDR3aa: CASSQDRFYEQYF

j_gene: TRBJ2-7
v_gene: TRBV19
CDR3aa: CASSIVSGTSLLKQYF

j_gene: TRBJ2-2
v_gene: TRBV2
CDR3aa: CASSEGTSGRAGPGELFF

j_gene: TRBJ2-1
v_gene: TRBV7-3
CDR3aa: CASSVPGIAPWFF

j_gene: TRBJ2-7
v_gene: TRBV6-5
CDR3aa: CASSSIRTSGSYEQYF

j_gene: TRBJ2-5
v_gene: TRBV11-2
CDR3aa: CASSAYGTAQETQYF

j_gene: TRBJ1-2
v_gene: TRBV7-9
CDR3aa: CASSEHRDYVYGYTF

j_gene: TRBJ1-2
v_gene: TRBV15
CDR3aa: CATSRDRVSRFYTF

j_gene: TRBJ2-7
v_gene: TRBV5-1
CDR3aa: CASSLAGQQPYEQYF

j_gene: TRBJ1-1
v_gene: TRBV11-3
CDR3aa: CASSLGANTEAFF

j_gene: TRBJ1-2
v_gene: TRBV6-4
CDR3aa: CASSDGNSDGYTF

j_gene: TRBJ2-7
v_gene: TRBV30
CDR3aa: CAWKARVESYEQYF

j_gene: TRBJ2-7
v_gene: TRBV13
CDR3aa: CASSDLNGTRGYYEQYF

j_gene: TRBJ1-1
v_gene: TRBV10-3
CDR3aa: CAISESQGTEAFF

j_gene: TRBJ2-5
v_gene: TRBV6-5
CDR3aa: CATTGRGETQYF

j_gene: TRBJ2-3
v_gene: TRBV25-1
CDR3aa: CASSEGASTLVTDTQYF

j_gene: TRBJ1-4
v_gene: TRBV30
CDR3aa: CAWSQGTNEKLFF

j_gene: TRBJ2-4
v_gene: TRBV27
CDR3aa: CASSLGRENIQYF

j_gene: TRBJ2-5
v_gene: TRBV15
CDR3aa: CATSRGPGSGRLSQETQYF

j_gene: TRBJ2-2
v_gene: TRBV7-3
CDR3aa: CASSSSGSGTGELFF

j_gene: TRBJ2-7
v_gene: TRBV7-9
CDR3aa: CASRQNRDNLYEQYF

j_gene: TRBJ2-1
v_gene: TRBV25-1
CDR3aa: CATHRGGWGDEQFF

j_gene: TRBJ2-1
v_gene: TRBV28
CDR3aa: CASSLTTTGHNEQFF

j_gene: TRBJ2-7
v_gene: TRBV27
CDR3aa: CASSLEGSGLYEQYF

j_gene: TRBJ1-4
v_gene: TRBV18
CDR3aa: CASFPRDSNEKLFF

j_gene: TRBJ2-7
v_gene: TRBV5-1
CDR3aa: CASRSVAGGPYEQYF